This passage covers 26 T cell receptor beta chains from one sample sequenced in a study of early T cells in non-severe SARS-CoV-2 infection. TCRdb re-analysed the 5' RACE reads in MiXCR, keeping a single row per CDR3 protein. In the table there are approximately 50,000 distinct CDR3 sequences, around 13% of which are singletons. The sequencing input was whole blood. The source is an adult who was a healthcare worker with PCR-confirmed SARS-CoV-2 infection or an uninfected control (not recorded which).

This clonotype was seen many times. The chain joins TRBV10-3 to TRBJ1-1, with 8 bases that match TRBD1. Trimming at V came to 0 bases and at J to 6 bases, leaving 0 bases not matched to a gene. The CDR3 is 13 amino acids. Germline V gene sequence: CDR1 ENHRY, CDR2 SYGVKD. CDR3: CAISESQGAEAFF. CDR3 nucleotide sequence: TGTGCCATCAGTGAGTCACAGGGGGCTGAAGCTTTCTTT.

This clonotype was seen a few times. CDR3 region: CASAEGLGETQYF. CDR3 bases: TGTGCCAGCGCTGAAGGTTTGGGAGAGACCCAGTACTTC. The J gene is TRBJ2-5, the V gene TRBV7-9; D is unclear. Per the germline V gene, CDR1 is SEHNR and CDR2 is FQNEAQ (reference sequence). This CDR3 has 13 residues. V lost 8 bases to trimming and J lost 4 bases, with 14 bases between them.

This clonotype was recorded at least ten times. The rearrangement links TRBV7-9 to TRBJ2-1; D is tentatively TRBD1 or TRBD2 (6 bases each). V dropped 5 bases and J dropped 4 bases, with 18 bases sitting between them. The germline V gene has CDR1 SEHNR and CDR2 FQNEAQ (reference sequence). The CDR3 is 16 residues long. The CDR3 nucleotides are TGTGCCAGCAGCCCCTGGTACGGAGGGGGTTACAATGAGCAGTTCTTC. The encoded protein is CASSPWYGGGYNEQFF.

This clonotype has more than one count but fewer than ten. The chain employs TRBV6-1 and TRBJ2-5; TRBD2 matches at 7 bases. Trimming cost V 3 bases and J 2 bases; bases outside gene matches: 9. This CDR3 has 16 amino acids. In germline, CDR1 is MNHNS, CDR2 SASEGT. The CDR3 nucleotides are TGTGCCAGCAGTGAGCTCCCGGGGGGTGGGCAAGAGACCCAGTACTTC. Amino acids: CASSELPGGGQETQYF.

This sequence joins TRBV27 and TRBJ1-1; weak D call: TRBD1 (6 bases). This CDR3 is built from 14 residues. CDR1 MNHEY and CDR2 SMNVEV come from the germline V gene (reference sequence). With 9 bases removed from V and 10 bases from J, the gap between germline ends came to 24 bases. CDR3 amino acids: CASGDNPGQKGAFF. The CDR3 DNA follows: TGTGCCAGTGGGGACAACCCGGGGCAGAAGGGAGCTTTCTTT.

A few counts support this clonotype. The chain recombines TRBV6-6 with TRBJ1-1; 7 bases are shared with TRBD1. The CDR3 runs 13 residues. V gave up 6 bases and J gave up 5 bases; unmatched junction bases: 6. In germline, CDR1 is MNHNY, CDR2 SVGAGI (reference sequence). The CDR3, as DNA: TGTGCCAGCAGGTTGGGACAGCCTACTGAAGCTTTCTTT. Translating gives CASRLGQPTEAFF.

There are a few counts of this clonotype. The chain has TRBV19 and TRBJ2-3; a weak D match, TRBD1 (6 bases). The ends were cut back, 2 bases at V and 5 bases at J, with 17 bases in the middle. Germline V lookup: CDR1 LNHDA, CDR2 SQIVND (reference sequence). The CDR3 runs 16 residues. Here the CDR3 reads CASSIWSHTRGDTQYF. CDR3 in DNA: TGTGCCAGTAGTATATGGTCGCATACCAGGGGAGATACGCAGTATTTT.

This chain uses TRBV7-8 with TRBJ2-1; D not resolved. This CDR3 has 11 residues. V lost 7 bases and J lost 8, with 9 bases in between. From germline, CDR1 is SGHVS and CDR2 FQNEAQ. The CDR3 region has the DNA TGTGCCAGCACCACCATGTATGAGCAGTTCTTC. This sequence encodes CASTTMYEQFF.

The rearrangement uses TRBV19 and TRBJ1-2, with 7 bases that match TRBD1. Losses at the gene ends were 7 bases for V and 0 bases for J; bases not matched to a gene: 8. CDR1 is LNHDA and CDR2 is SQIVND in the germline V gene (reference sequence). This CDR3 region has 15 residues. CDR3 sequence: CASKGARLANYGYTF. CDR3 DNA sequence: TGTGCCAGTAAGGGGGCAAGGTTAGCTAACTATGGCTACACCTTC.

This clonotype has at least ten counts. This chain connects TRBV5-4 to TRBJ1-1; D is unresolved. The ends were cut back, 4 bases at V and 8 bases at J, with 15 bases in the middle. The CDR3 length is 13 residues. The V gene's germline CDR1 is SGHNT and CDR2 YYREEE (reference sequence). CDR3 coding DNA: TGTGCCAGCAGCCGGACTACGCCGCCCGAAGCTTTCTTT. Encoded protein: CASSRTTPPEAFF.

The DNA for the CDR3 is TGTGCCAGCAGTTTATGGCAGGGGGCGACCTACGAGCAGTACTTC. This gives the protein CASSLWQGATYEQYF. The chain links TRBV28 to TRBJ2-7, with TRBD1 identical over 8 bases. The V and J ends lost 0 bases and 2 bases, in that order; junction bases with no gene match: 3. The CDR3 loop spans 15 amino acids. From germline, CDR1 is MDHEN and CDR2 SYDVKM.

This clonotype came up many times. The chain uses TRBV6-5 and TRBJ1-6; a possible D gene is TRBD1 (5 bases). Germline V lookup: CDR1 MNHEY, CDR2 SVGAGI. This CDR3 contains 12 residues. The V end was cut by 5 bases, the J end by 9 bases, with 8 bases between. CDR3 in DNA: TGTGCCAGCAGTGGGGGTCGTTCACCCCTCCACTTT. Translating gives CASSGGRSPLHF.

This clonotype was observed a few times. The chain links TRBV6-6 to TRBJ2-7, with TRBD2 identical over 10 bases. The CDR3 runs to 15 residues. Unmatched junction bases numbered 5, after V lost 0 bases and J lost 6 bases. Germline loops: CDR1 MNHNY, CDR2 SVGAGI (reference sequence). CDR3 DNA sequence: TGTGCCAGCAGTTACTCGAAACTAGCGGGGATCGAGCAGTACTTC. Protein sequence: CASSYSKLAGIEQYF.

The table lists this clonotype with a count of one. This chain connects TRBV19 to TRBJ2-7; 11 bases agree with TRBD2. Germline-derived CDR1 and CDR2 are LNHDA and SQIVND (reference sequence). Trimming cost V 3 bases and J 6 bases; bases outside gene matches: 13. The CDR3 totals 17 residues. The CDR3 here is CASSIFPTTSGVSEQYF. CDR3 bases: TGTGCCAGTAGTATTTTCCCTACGACTAGCGGGGTCTCCGAGCAGTACTTC.

This chain connects TRBV19 to TRBJ1-5; 7 bases are a match to TRBD1. This CDR3 is 14 amino acids long. The germline gives CDR1 LNHDA, CDR2 SQIVND (reference sequence). The V segment lost 5 bases and the J segment 2 bases; nucleotides outside the gene matches: 3. The CDR3 nucleotides are TGTGCCAGTAGTGAAGGGGGCGGCAATCAGCCCCAGCATTTT. As protein: CASSEGGGNQPQHF.

The chain recombines TRBV29-1 with TRBJ2-3, with D hard to call. The CDR3 extends over 11 amino acids. Germline CDR1 SQVTM, CDR2 ANQGSEA. V dropped 4 bases and J dropped 5 bases, with 7 bases sitting between them. CDR3 nucleotide sequence: TGCAGCGTTGTAACGCGAGATACGCAGTATTTT. This encodes CSVVTRDTQYF.

This clonotype was detected only a few times. This chain links TRBV20-1 with TRBJ2-2; 7 bases agree with TRBD2. The CDR3 has 16 residues. V shed 1 base and J 0 bases; nucleotides not matched to a gene: 5. Germline CDR1 DFQATT, CDR2 SNEGSKA (reference sequence). The CDR3 here is CSARAPGLANTGELFF. The CDR3 DNA is TGCAGTGCTAGAGCCCCTGGACTAGCGAACACCGGGGAGCTGTTTTTT.

V is TRBV25-1 and J is TRBJ1-2; TRBD1 matches 7 bases. The V segment lost 6 bases and the J segment 5 bases; nucleotides outside the gene matches: 15. The CDR3 has 16 residues. Germline CDR1 is MGHDK and CDR2 is SYGVNS. The DNA for the CDR3 is TGTGCCAGCAGCGGAGGGGGGACAGCGGAGATATATGGCTACACCTTC. Translation gives CASSGGGTAEIYGYTF.

This clonotype was found many times. Compared with germline, one end of the junction differs, possibly owing to a read error. The chain carries TRBV11-3 and TRBJ2-7; 11 bases fit TRBD2. This CDR3 is built from 16 residues. Germline values: CDR1 SGHNT, CDR2 YENEEA. CDR3 sequence (DNA): TGCGCCAGCAGCATTTCCGGGACTAGCGGACAATACGAGCAGTACTTC. It specifies CASSISGTSGQYEQYF. Combining the CDR3 with reference TRBV11-3 and TRBJ2-7 gives the whole variable domain EAGVVQSPRYKIIEKKQPVAFWCNPISGHNTLYWYLQNLGQGPELLIRYENEEAVDDSQLPKDRFSAERLKGVDSTLKIQPAELGDSAVYLCASSISGTSGQYEQYFGPGTRLTVT.

This clonotype has just a few counts. The genes are TRBV7-2 and TRBJ2-7; D remains unclear. Germline CDR1 reads SGHTA; CDR2 reads FQGNSA. CDR3 length: 12 residues. Trimming shortened V by 2 bases and J by 2 bases, and 4 bases separated the two germline ends. The CDR3 region has the DNA TGTGCCAGCAGCTTACCGGCCTACGAGCAGTACTTC. It specifies CASSLPAYEQYF.

Ten or more counts support this clonotype. The chain is built from TRBV5-4 and TRBJ2-3; a weak D match, TRBD1 (6 bases). There are 15 residues in the CDR3. CDR1 and CDR2 (germline): SGHNT, YYREEE (reference sequence). V was cut by 4 bases and J by 4 bases, with 16 bases left in between. The CDR3 coding sequence is TGTGCCAGCAGCAGTACAGGGCGAATGTCAGATACGCAGTATTTT. This sequence encodes CASSSTGRMSDTQYF.

V usage is TRBV25-1 and J usage is TRBJ2-6; no reliable D call. Trimming removed 4 bases from V and 2 bases from J, with 6 bases in between. Germline V gives CDR1 MGHDK, CDR2 SYGVNS. The CDR3 contains 14 residues. The CDR3 DNA reads TGTGCCAGCAGTGCCTCCACTGGGGCCAACGTCCTGACTTTC. Its protein product is CASSASTGANVLTF.

This clonotype was detected a few times. The V call is TRBV7-9, the J call TRBJ2-7; D is possibly TRBD2 (5 bases). The V gene's germline CDR1 is SEHNR and CDR2 FQNEAQ (reference sequence). The CDR3 length is 14 residues. The V and J ends lost 5 bases and 7 bases respectively, with 18 bases between them. CDR3 bases: TGTGCCAGCAGCCACTTTGTCTCGGGGTCTGAGCAGTACTTC. Protein product: CASSHFVSGSEQYF.

This clonotype was detected only a few times. V and J are TRBV7-2 and TRBJ2-3; 9 bases are shared with TRBD2. The V segment lost 2 bases and the J segment 0 bases; nucleotides outside the gene matches: 18. The CDR3 runs to 21 residues. From germline, CDR1 is SGHTA and CDR2 FQGNSA. The CDR3 bases are TGTGCCAGCAGCTTAACCCCCCTCCGAGCGGGGGGTTTCCATAGCACAGATACGCAGTATTTT. Its translation: CASSLTPLRAGGFHSTDTQYF.

The chain carries TRBV7-2 and TRBJ2-7, with 7 bases fitting TRBD1. The J segment lost 1 base and the V segment lost 0 bases, leaving 3 bases of the junction unmatched. The germline V gene has CDR1 SGHTA and CDR2 FQGNSA. This CDR3 comprises 15 residues. CDR3 coding DNA: TGTGCCAGCAGCTTAGCCTGGGACAGTTCCTACGAGCAGTACTTC. Protein: CASSLAWDSSYEQYF.

This clonotype was seen at least ten times. CDR3 bases: TGCGCCAGCAGCCCTGGGACAGGGCCGAGGTCAGAGCAGTTCTTC. Translation gives CASSPGTGPRSEQFF. This chain connects TRBV4-3 to TRBJ2-1, with 9 bases fitting TRBD1. Germline V gene data show CDR1 as LGHNA and CDR2 as YSLEER. J lost 10 bases, V lost 4 bases, and 11 bases had no gene match. The CDR3 covers 15 residues.